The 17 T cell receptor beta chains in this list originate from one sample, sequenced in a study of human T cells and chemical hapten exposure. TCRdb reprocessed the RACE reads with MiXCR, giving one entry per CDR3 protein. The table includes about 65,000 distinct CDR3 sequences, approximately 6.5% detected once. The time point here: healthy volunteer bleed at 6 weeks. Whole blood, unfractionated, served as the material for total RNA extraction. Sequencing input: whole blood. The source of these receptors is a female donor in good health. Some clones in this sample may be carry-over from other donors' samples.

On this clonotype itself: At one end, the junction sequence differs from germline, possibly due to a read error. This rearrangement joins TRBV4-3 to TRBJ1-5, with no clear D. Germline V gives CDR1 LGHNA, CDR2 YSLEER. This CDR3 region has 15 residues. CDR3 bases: TGCGCCAGCAGCCAAGATGGGTCTAGCAATCAGCCCCAGAATTTT. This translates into CASSQDGSSNQPQNF.

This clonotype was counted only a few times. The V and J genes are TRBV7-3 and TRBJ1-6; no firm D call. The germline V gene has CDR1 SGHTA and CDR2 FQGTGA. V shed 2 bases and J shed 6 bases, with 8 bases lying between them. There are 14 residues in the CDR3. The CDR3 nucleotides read TGTGCCAGCAGCTTAGGGAGTTCTAATTCACCCCTCCACTTT. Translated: CASSLGSSNSPLHF.

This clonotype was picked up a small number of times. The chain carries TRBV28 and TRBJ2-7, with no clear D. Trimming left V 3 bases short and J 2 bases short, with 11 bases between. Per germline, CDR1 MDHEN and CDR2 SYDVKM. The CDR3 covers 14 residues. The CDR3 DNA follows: TGTGCCAGCAGTTTCCGAACGGTTCCCTACGAGCAGTACTTC. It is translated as CASSFRTVPYEQYF. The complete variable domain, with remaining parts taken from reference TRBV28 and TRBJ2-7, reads DVKVTQSSRYLVKRTGEKVFLECVQDMDHENMFWYRQDPGLGLRLIYFSYDVKMKEKGDIPEGYSVSREKKERFSLILESASTNQTSMYLCASSFRTVPYEQYFGPGTRLTVT.

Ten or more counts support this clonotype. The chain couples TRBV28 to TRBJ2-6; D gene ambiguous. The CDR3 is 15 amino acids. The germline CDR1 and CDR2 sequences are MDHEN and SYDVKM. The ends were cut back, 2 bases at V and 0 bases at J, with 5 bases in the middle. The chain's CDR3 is CASSLEISGANVLTF. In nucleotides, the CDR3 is TGTGCCAGCAGTTTAGAGATCTCTGGGGCCAACGTCCTGACTTTC.

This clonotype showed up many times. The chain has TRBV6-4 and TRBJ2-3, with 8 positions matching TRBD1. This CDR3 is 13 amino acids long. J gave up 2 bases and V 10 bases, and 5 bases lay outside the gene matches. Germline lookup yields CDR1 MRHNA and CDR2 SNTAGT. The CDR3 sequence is CATADRDTDTQYF. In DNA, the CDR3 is TGTGCCACGGCGGACAGGGACACAGATACGCAGTATTTT.

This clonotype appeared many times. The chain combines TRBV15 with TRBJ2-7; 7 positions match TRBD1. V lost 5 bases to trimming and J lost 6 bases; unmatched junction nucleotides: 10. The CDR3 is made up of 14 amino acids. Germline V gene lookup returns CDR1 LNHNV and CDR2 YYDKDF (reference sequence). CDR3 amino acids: CATSSRTGTGEQYF. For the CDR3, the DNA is TGTGCCACCAGCTCACGGACAGGTACGGGCGAGCAGTACTTC.

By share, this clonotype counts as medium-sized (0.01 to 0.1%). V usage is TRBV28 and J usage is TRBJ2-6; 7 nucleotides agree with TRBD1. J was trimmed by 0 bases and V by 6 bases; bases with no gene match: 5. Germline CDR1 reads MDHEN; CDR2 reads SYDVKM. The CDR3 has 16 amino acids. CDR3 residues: CASSPGQLSGANVLTF. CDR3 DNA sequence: TGTGCCAGCAGCCCGGGACAGCTCTCTGGGGCCAACGTCCTGACTTTC.

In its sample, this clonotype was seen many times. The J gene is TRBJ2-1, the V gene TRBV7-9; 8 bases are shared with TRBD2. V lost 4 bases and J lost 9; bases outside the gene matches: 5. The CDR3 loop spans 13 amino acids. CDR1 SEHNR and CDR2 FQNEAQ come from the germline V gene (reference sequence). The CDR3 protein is CASSSAGEGEQFF. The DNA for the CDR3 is TGTGCCAGCAGCTCAGCGGGAGAGGGTGAGCAGTTCTTC. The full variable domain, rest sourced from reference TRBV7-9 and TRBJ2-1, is DTGVSQNPRHKITKRGQNVTFRCDPISEHNRLYWYRQTLGQGPEFLTYFQNEAQLEKSRLLSDRFSAERPKGSFSTLEIQRTEQGDSAMYLCASSSAGEGEQFFGPGTRLTVL.

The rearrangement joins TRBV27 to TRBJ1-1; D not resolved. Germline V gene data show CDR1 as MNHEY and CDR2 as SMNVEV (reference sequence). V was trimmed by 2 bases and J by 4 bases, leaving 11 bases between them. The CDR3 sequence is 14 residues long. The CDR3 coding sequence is TGTGCCAGCAGTTTAAGGATAATCGGCACTGAAGCTTTCTTT. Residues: CASSLRIIGTEAFF.

CDR3 nucleotide sequence: TGTGCCAGCAGCCCCCTAGGGGACATCGGCCCCACAGATACGCAGTATTTT. Its protein product is CASSPLGDIGPTDTQYF. J is TRBJ2-3 and V is TRBV28; perhaps TRBD1 as D (6 bases). The CDR3 loop spans 17 amino acids. Germline-derived CDR1 and CDR2 are MDHEN and SYDVKM. Trimming pared 6 bases from V and 2 bases from J, leaving 21 bases between. The complete variable domain, with remaining parts taken from reference TRBV28 and TRBJ2-3, reads DVKVTQSSRYLVKRTGEKVFLECVQDMDHENMFWYRQDPGLGLRLIYFSYDVKMKEKGDIPEGYSVSREKKERFSLILESASTNQTSMYLCASSPLGDIGPTDTQYFGPGTRLTVL.

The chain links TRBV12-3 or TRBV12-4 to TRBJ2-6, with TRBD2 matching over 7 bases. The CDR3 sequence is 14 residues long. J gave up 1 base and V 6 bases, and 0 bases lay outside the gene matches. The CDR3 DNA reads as TGTGCCAGCAGAGCGGGGTCTGGGGCCAACGTCCTGACTTTC. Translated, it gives CASRAGSGANVLTF.

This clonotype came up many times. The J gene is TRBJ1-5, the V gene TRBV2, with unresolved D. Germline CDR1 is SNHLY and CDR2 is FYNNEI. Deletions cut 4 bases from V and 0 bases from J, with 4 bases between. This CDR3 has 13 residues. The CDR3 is CASSVDSNQPQHF. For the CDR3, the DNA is TGTGCCAGCAGTGTGGATAGCAATCAGCCCCAGCATTTT.

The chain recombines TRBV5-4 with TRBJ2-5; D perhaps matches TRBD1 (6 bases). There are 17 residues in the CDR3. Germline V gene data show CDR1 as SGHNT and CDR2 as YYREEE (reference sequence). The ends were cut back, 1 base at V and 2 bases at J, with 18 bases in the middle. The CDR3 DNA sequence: TGTGCCAGCAGCTTGAGGAACAGGGTTGGGACACAAGAGACCCAGTACTTC. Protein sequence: CASSLRNRVGTQETQYF.

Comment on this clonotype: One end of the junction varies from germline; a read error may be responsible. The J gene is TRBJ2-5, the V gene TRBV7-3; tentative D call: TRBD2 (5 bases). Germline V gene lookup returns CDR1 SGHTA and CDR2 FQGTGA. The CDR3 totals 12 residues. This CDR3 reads CASSLAGETRYF. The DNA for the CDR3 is TGTGCCAGCAGCTTGGCCGGGGAGACCCGGTACTTC.

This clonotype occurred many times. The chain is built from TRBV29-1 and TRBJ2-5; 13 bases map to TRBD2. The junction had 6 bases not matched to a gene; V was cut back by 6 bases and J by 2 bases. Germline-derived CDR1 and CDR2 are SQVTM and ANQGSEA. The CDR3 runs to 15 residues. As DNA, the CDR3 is TGCAGCGTCCCCGGGACTAGCGGGGAGCAAGAGACCCAGTACTTC. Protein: CSVPGTSGEQETQYF.

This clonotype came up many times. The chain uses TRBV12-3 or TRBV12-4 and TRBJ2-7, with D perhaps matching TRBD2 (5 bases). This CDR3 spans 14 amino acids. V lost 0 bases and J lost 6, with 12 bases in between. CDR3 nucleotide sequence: TGTGCCAGCAGTTTAGCGCCGAGGACTTTCGAGCAGTACTTC. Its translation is CASSLAPRTFEQYF.

This chain's CDR3 is CASSLSRDQETQYF. Here the CDR3 DNA reads TGTGCCAGCAGCTTAAGTCGGGACCAAGAGACCCAGTACTTC. The V call is TRBV13, the J call TRBJ2-5, with unresolved D. Trimming left V 2 bases short and J 0 bases short, with 7 bases between. The CDR3 is 14 residues long. Germline lookup yields CDR1 PRHDT and CDR2 FYEKMQ (reference sequence).